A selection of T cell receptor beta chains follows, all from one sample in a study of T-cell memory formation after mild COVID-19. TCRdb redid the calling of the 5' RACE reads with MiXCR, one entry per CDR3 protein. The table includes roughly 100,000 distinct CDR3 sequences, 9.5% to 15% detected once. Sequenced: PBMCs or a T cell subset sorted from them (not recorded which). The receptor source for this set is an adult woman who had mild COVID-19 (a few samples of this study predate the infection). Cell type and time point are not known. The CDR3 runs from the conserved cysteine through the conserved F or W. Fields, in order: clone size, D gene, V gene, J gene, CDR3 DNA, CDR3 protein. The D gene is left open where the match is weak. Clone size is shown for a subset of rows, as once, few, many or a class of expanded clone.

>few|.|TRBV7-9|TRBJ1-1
TGTGCCAGCAGCTTAGGAACCGGCACTGAAGCTTTCTTT
CASSLGTGTEAFF
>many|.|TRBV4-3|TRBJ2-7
TGCGCCAGCAGCCTGAGGCGGACTCCGGCGCGAGAGCAGTACTTC
CASSLRRTPAREQYF
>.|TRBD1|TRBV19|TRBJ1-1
TGTGCCAGTTTACCGGGACAGGGTTATATGAACACTGAAGCTTTCTTT
CASLPGQGYMNTEAFF
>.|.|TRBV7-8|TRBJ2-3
TGTGCCAGCTTCCAGGTTTTAGGGGTCTCAGGGGGCACAGATACGCAGTATTTT
CASFQVLGVSGGTDTQYF
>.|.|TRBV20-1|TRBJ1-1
TGCAGTGCTGAGGGATTCGGAGCTTTCTTT
CSAEGFGAFF
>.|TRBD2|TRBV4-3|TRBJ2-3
TGCGCCAGCAGCCAAGAGCGGGGGGTCCTCACAGATACGCAGTATTTT
CASSQERGVLTDTQYF
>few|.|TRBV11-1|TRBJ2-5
TGTGCCAGCAGCTCCTTAGGGGCGGGCGTCCAAGAGACCCAGTACTTC
CASSSLGAGVQETQYF
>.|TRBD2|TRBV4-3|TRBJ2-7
TGCGCCAGCAGCCAAGCAACTAGCGACTCCCACGAGCAGTACTTC
CASSQATSDSHEQYF
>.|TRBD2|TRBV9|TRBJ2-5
TGTGCCAGCAGCGTAGGAACAGCGGGGGGCCTAGGGACCCAGTACTTC
CASSVGTAGGLGTQYF
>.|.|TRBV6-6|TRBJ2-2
TGTGCCAGCAGTTACTCGTATGGCAGCCTAAACACCGGGGAGCTGTTTTTT
CASSYSYGSLNTGELFF
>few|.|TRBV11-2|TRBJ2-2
TGTGCCAGCAGCTCTTGGAGAATTACCGGGGAGCTGTTTTTT
CASSSWRITGELFF
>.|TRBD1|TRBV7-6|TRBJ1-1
TGTGCCAGCAGCTCCCCGGACAGGGAGACTGAAGCTTTCTTT
CASSSPDRETEAFF
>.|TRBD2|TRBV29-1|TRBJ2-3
TGCAGCGTTGAATCCTGGACTAGCGGGATAGAATCTAGCACAGATACGCAGTATTTT
CSVESWTSGIESSTDTQYF
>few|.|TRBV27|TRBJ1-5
TGTGCCAGCAGTTTGGGACCCCATAGCAATCAGCCCCAGCATTTT
CASSLGPHSNQPQHF
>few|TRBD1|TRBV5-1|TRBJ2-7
TGCGCCAGCAGCCCAATCCCGGGACAGGGGTCCTACGAGCAGTACTTC
CASSPIPGQGSYEQYF
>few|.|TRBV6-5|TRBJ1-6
TGTGCCACCAACCTAGGAGACTCCTATAATTCACCCCTCCACTTT
CATNLGDSYNSPLHF
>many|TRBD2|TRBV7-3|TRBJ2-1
TGTGCCAGCAGCTCGATGACTAGCGGGGGGGCTGATGAGCAGTTCTTC
CASSSMTSGGADEQFF
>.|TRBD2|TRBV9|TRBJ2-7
TGTGCCAGCAGCGTCGGACTAGCTTCGGCCGAGCAGTACTTC
CASSVGLASAEQYF
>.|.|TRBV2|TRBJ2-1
TGTGCCAGCAGTGAATCGCCTGGGGGTTACTCCTACAATGAGCAGTTCTTC
CASSESPGGYSYNEQFF
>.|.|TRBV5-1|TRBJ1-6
TGCGCCAGCAGCTTGCCAGGGGAAGATAATTCACCCCTCCACTTT
CASSLPGEDNSPLHF
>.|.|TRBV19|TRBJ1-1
TGTGCCAGTAGTATAGGAACGACCGGGGACACTGAAGCTTTCTTT
CASSIGTTGDTEAFF
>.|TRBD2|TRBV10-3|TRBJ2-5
TGTGCCATCAGTGAGTTAGGGACTACTAAAGAGACCCAGTACTTC
CAISELGTTKETQYF
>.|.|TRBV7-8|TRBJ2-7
TGTGCCAGCAGCCCCGAAGGGGCCCTGGAGCAGTACTTC
CASSPEGALEQYF
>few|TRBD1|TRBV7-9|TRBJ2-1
TGTGCCAGCAGTCAAAGTCAGGGGGCGTATTTCAATGAGCAGTTCTTC
CASSQSQGAYFNEQFF
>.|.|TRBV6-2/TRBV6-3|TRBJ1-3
TGTGCCAGCAGTTATCTCGAGGAGGGGTATGGAAACACCATATATTTT
CASSYLEEGYGNTIYF
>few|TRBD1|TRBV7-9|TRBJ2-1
TGTGCCAGCAGCCCCATGGACAGGGATTACAATGAGCAGTTCTTC
CASSPMDRDYNEQFF
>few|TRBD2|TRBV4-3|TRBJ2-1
TGCGCCAGCAGCCAAGTTAGTAGCGGGAGTTACAATGAGCAGTTCTTC
CASSQVSSGSYNEQFF
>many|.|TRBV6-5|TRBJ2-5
TGTGCCAGCAGTTACTCGACTGAGCCCGGGCCAGAGACCCAGTACTTC
CASSYSTEPGPETQYF
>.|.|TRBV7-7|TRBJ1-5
TGTGCCAGCAGCTTAAACCCCAATCAGCCCCAGCATTTT
CASSLNPNQPQHF